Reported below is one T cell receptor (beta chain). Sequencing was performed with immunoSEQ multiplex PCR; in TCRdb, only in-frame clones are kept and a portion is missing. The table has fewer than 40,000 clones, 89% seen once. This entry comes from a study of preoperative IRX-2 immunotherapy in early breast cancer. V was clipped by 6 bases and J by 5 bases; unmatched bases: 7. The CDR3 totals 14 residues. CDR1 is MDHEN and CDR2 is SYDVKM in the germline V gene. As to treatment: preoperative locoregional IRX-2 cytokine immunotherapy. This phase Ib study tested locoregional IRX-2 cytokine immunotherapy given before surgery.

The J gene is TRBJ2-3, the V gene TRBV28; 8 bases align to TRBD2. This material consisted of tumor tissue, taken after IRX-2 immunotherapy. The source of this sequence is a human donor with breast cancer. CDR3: CASSLGGEVDTQYF. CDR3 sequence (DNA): TGTGCCAGCAGCCTCGGGGGGGAAGTAGATACGCAGTATTTT.